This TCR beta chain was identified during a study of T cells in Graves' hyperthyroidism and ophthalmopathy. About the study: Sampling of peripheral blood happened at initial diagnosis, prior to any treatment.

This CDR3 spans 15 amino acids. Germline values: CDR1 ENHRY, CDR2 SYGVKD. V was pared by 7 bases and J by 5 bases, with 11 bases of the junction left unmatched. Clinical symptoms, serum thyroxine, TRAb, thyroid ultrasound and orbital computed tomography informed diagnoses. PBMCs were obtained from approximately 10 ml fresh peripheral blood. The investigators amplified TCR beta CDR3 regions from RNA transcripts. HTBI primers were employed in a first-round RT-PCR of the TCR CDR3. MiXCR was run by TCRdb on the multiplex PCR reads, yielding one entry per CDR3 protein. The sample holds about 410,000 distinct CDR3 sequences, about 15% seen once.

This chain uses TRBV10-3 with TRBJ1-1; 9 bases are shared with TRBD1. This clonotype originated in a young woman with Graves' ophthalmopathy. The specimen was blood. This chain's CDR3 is CAITKVRTGDTEAFF. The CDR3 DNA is TGTGCCATCACCAAGGTTCGGACAGGGGATACTGAAGCTTTCTTT.